The 25 T cell receptor beta chains given below trace back to one sample, sequenced in a study of OX40 agonist ivuxolimab in advanced cancers. The library relied on the immunoSEQ multiplex PCR assay. TCRdb took this table from immuneACCESS and kept in-frame rearrangements with V and J called. Such tables lack part of the clones; where checked against another copy, unresolved V genes explain under half of the gap, and the rest is unexplained. This sample gives over 150,000 clones in total; approximately 94% of them show up just once. The top ten clonotypes cover about 0.3% of the sample. The source material was CD4+ or CD8+ T cells sorted from blood, sampled in a trial of the OX40 agonist ivuxolimab. These receptor sequences come from an adult with an advanced solid tumor such as melanoma, head and neck, liver or kidney cancer.

This clone appeared a few times. The chain combines TRBV18 with TRBJ2-1; no definite D call. Trimming shortened V by 0 bases and J by 4 bases, and 7 bases separated the two germline ends. The CDR3 covers 14 residues. Germline V CDR1 and CDR2: KGHSH, LQKENI. DNA of the CDR3: TGTGCCAGCTCACCACCCCTTAGGTACAATGAGCAGTTCTTC. As protein: CASSPPLRYNEQFF.

The chain employs TRBV13 and TRBJ2-2, with D perhaps TRBD1 (5 bases). The V end lost 0 bases, the J end lost 3 bases, and 8 bases lay between the germline ends. This CDR3 contains 15 residues. Germline CDR1 is PRHDT and CDR2 is FYEKMQ (reference sequence). The CDR3 nucleotides are TGTGCCAGCAGCTTAGGAGGGGTCTACACCGGGGAGCTGTTTTTT. Protein product: CASSLGGVYTGELFF.

This sequence joins TRBV4-3 and TRBJ2-7; the D is unclear. The V gene lost 0 bases and the J gene lost 3 bases, with 6 bases spanning the gap. This CDR3 spans 13 amino acids. CDR1 and CDR2 from the germline V gene are LGHNA and YSLEER. The CDR3 loop is CASSQDSRYEQYF. In nucleotides, the CDR3 is TGCGCCAGCAGCCAAGACTCCCGCTACGAGCAGTACTTC.

The genes are TRBV5-1 and TRBJ2-3; the match to TRBD1 covers 7 bases. This CDR3 region has 14 residues. The J segment lost 5 bases and the V segment lost 0 bases, leaving 3 bases of the junction unmatched. From germline, CDR1 is SGHRS and CDR2 YFSETQ. The DNA for the CDR3 is TGCGCCAGCAGCTTGGGGCAGGGGGTAGATACGCAGTATTTT. This gives the protein CASSLGQGVDTQYF.

This rearrangement joins TRBV5-5 to TRBJ1-2; D possibly corresponds to TRBD1 (6 bases). Germline V gives CDR1 SGHKS, CDR2 YYEKEE (reference sequence). The CDR3 length is 16 residues. V lost 0 bases and J lost 3, with 15 bases in between. The CDR3 reads CASSLGTEGQDYGYTF. The CDR3 region has the DNA TGTGCCAGCAGCTTGGGTACCGAGGGACAAGACTATGGCTACACCTTC.

The rearrangement uses TRBV28 and TRBJ2-1; TRBD1 agrees at 8 bases. Looked up from germline, CDR1 is MDHEN and CDR2 is SYDVKM. The ends lost 6 bases at V and 1 base at J; junction bases unmatched: 8. The CDR3 length is 16 residues. CDR3 DNA: TGTGCCAGCAGCCATTCCGGGACAGGTTCCTACAATGAGCAGTTCTTC. Protein product: CASSHSGTGSYNEQFF. Looking up the rest from reference TRBV28 and TRBJ2-1 gives the full variable domain: DVKVTQSSRYLVKRTGEKVFLECVQDMDHENMFWYRQDPGLGLRLIYFSYDVKMKEKGDIPEGYSVSREKKERFSLILESASTNQTSMYLCASSHSGTGSYNEQFFGPGTRLTVL.

This clone is a singleton in its sample. The chain employs TRBV18 and TRBJ2-2; 7 positions match TRBD1. The CDR3 is made up of 15 amino acids. J gave up 4 bases and V 1 base, and 3 bases lay outside the gene matches. Germline V CDR1 and CDR2: KGHSH, LQKENI. The CDR3 here is CASSPRSGGTGELFF. The CDR3 DNA sequence: TGTGCCAGCTCACCACGGTCAGGGGGCACCGGGGAGCTGTTTTTT.

The rearrangement joins TRBV5-1 to TRBJ2-5, with D possibly TRBD2 on 6 matching bases. Germline V gives CDR1 SGHRS, CDR2 YFSETQ. The length of the CDR3 is 16 residues. V lost 7 bases, J lost 5 bases, and 24 bases lay in between. CDR3 DNA: TGCGCCAGCTACTCCCGCCATCGGGGGATTGGCGAGACCCAGTACTTC. Its translation is CASYSRHRGIGETQYF.

The J gene is TRBJ1-2, the V gene TRBV19; D possibly corresponds to TRBD1 (5 bases). Trimming left V 0 bases short and J 8 bases short, with 10 bases between. There are 13 residues in the CDR3. The germline V gene encodes CDR1 LNHDA and CDR2 SQIVND (reference sequence). The CDR3 is CASSIEGHGGYTF. CDR3 bases: TGTGCCAGTAGTATAGAAGGACACGGAGGCTACACCTTC.

The rearrangement joins TRBV28 to TRBJ2-3, with D maybe TRBD1 (5 bases). CDR1 MDHEN and CDR2 SYDVKM come from the germline V gene. Trimming stripped 10 bases from V and 1 base from J, with 9 bases between. The length of the CDR3 is 12 residues. CDR3 bases: TGTGCCATACAGACAGGCACAGATACGCAGTATTTT. This codes for CAIQTGTDTQYF.

The chain recombines TRBV9 with TRBJ2-7; no reliable D call. The CDR3 sequence is 15 residues long. Trimming shortened V by 1 base and J by 2 bases, and 13 bases separated the two germline ends. From germline, CDR1 is SGDLS and CDR2 YYNGEE. The CDR3 coding sequence is TGTGCCAGCAGCGTAACCCCCACTAACGCCTACGAGCAGTACTTC. This gives the protein CASSVTPTNAYEQYF. Full variable domain (outside the CDR3, taken from reference TRBV9 and TRBJ2-7): DSGVTQTPKHLITATGQRVTLRCSPRSGDLSVYWYQQSLDQGLQFLIQYYNGEERAKGNILERFSAQQFPDLHSELNLSSLELGDSALYFCASSVTPTNAYEQYFGPGTRLTVT.

The V gene is TRBV4-3, the J gene TRBJ2-1; D tentatively reads TRBD1 or TRBD2 (7 bases each). The CDR3 has 13 residues. Trimming removed 8 bases at V and 9 bases at J, with 17 bases between. The germline V gene has CDR1 LGHNA and CDR2 YSLEER. CDR3 DNA: TGCGCCAGCTCCCGCCAGGGGGAGGGTGAGCAGTTCTTC. Translation gives CASSRQGEGEQFF.

The chain couples TRBV7-2 to TRBJ2-5; no firm D call. The CDR3 has 13 amino acids. V lost 3 bases and J lost 2, with 7 bases in between. Germline CDR1 and CDR2: SGHTA and FQGNSA. Here the CDR3 DNA reads TGTGCCAGCAGCTTTCCCCCTCAAGAGACCCAGTACTTC. Its protein is CASSFPPQETQYF.

This clone was counted once. This chain uses TRBV5-1 with TRBJ1-3; no definite D call. This CDR3 region has 15 residues. Germline V gives CDR1 SGHRS, CDR2 YFSETQ. V lost 1 base, J lost 0 bases, and 8 bases lay in between. The CDR3 protein is CASSLFPRSGNTIYF. In nucleotides, the CDR3 is TGCGCCAGCAGCTTGTTCCCGCGCTCTGGAAACACCATATATTTT. Variable domain in full (rest from reference TRBV5-1 and TRBJ1-3): KAGVTQTPRYLIKTRGQQVTLSCSPISGHRSVSWYQQTPGQGLQFLFEYFSETQRNKGNFPGRFSGRQFSNSRSEMNVSTLELGDSALYLCASSLFPRSGNTIYFGEGSWLTVV.

The chain couples TRBV6-1 to TRBJ1-2, with a possible D match to TRBD1 (6 bases). CDR1 MNHNS and CDR2 SASEGT come from the germline V gene. CDR3 length equals 15 residues. Deletions cut 1 base from V and 7 bases from J, with 16 bases between. CDR3 DNA sequence: TGTGCCAGCAGTGAAGTCCTACAGGGAATGGGTGGCTACACCTTC. Protein: CASSEVLQGMGGYTF.

J is TRBJ2-7 and V is TRBV28, with 11 bases aligning to TRBD2. Germline V gene sequence: CDR1 MDHEN, CDR2 SYDVKM. V shed 1 base, J shed 0 bases, and the junction held 11 bases outside the gene matches. The CDR3 has 19 residues. The CDR3 sequence is CASSLSLGLAGGFSYEQYF. The CDR3 bases are TGTGCCAGCAGTTTATCCTTGGGGCTAGCGGGAGGCTTCTCCTACGAGCAGTACTTC.

V and J are TRBV9 and TRBJ2-1, with 10 bases that match TRBD2. V shed 3 bases, J shed 3 bases, and the junction held 3 bases outside the gene matches. The CDR3 is made up of 15 amino acids. Germline-derived CDR1 and CDR2 are SGDLS and YYNGEE. DNA for the CDR3: TGTGCCAGCAGCGCAACTAGCGGGGACTACAATGAGCAGTTCTTC. Its protein product is CASSATSGDYNEQFF. The full variable domain, its missing parts supplied by reference TRBV9 and TRBJ2-1, is DSGVTQTPKHLITATGQRVTLRCSPRSGDLSVYWYQQSLDQGLQFLIQYYNGEERAKGNILERFSAQQFPDLHSELNLSSLELGDSALYFCASSATSGDYNEQFFGPGTRLTVL.

This CDR3 reads CASSLGTSSPNEQFF. The CDR3 bases are TGTGCCAGCAGCTTAGGGACTAGCAGCCCCAATGAGCAGTTCTTC. The chain recombines TRBV7-2 with TRBJ2-1; 8 bases map to TRBD2. The CDR3 covers 15 residues. Germline trimming cut 1 base from V and 6 bases from J; bases unmatched to any gene: 5. The germline CDR1 and CDR2 sequences are SGHTA and FQGNSA.

The V gene is TRBV10-3, the J gene TRBJ1-3; D gene uncertain. V lost 2 bases and J 3 bases, leaving 2 bases between the germline ends. Germline values: CDR1 ENHRY, CDR2 SYGVKD. The CDR3 is 12 residues long. This chain's CDR3 is CAISENGNTIYF. The CDR3 DNA follows: TGTGCCATCAGTGAGAATGGAAACACCATATATTTT.

In nucleotides, the CDR3 is TGCGCCAGCAGCCGAAACCCGTATCCCGGGACTAGCGGTACAGATACGCAGTATTTT. Its protein is CASSRNPYPGTSGTDTQYF. The chain employs TRBV4-3 and TRBJ2-3; TRBD2 matches 11 bases. J lost 3 bases, V lost 4 bases, and 15 bases had no gene match. The length of the CDR3 is 19 residues. Germline V gene sequence: CDR1 LGHNA, CDR2 YSLEER.

The chain links TRBV28 to TRBJ1-5, with D possibly TRBD1 on 6 matching bases. Germline assignment: CDR1 MDHEN and CDR2 SYDVKM. The CDR3 covers 15 residues. V was shortened by 8 bases and J by 1 base, with 15 bases between the two germline ends. The CDR3 is CASVRGVRSNQPQHF. CDR3 in DNA: TGTGCCAGCGTCAGGGGAGTCAGAAGCAATCAGCCCCAGCATTTT.

The V gene is TRBV28, the J gene TRBJ2-7; 10 bases match TRBD2. CDR3 length equals 16 residues. Germline trimming cut 5 bases from V and 3 bases from J; bases unmatched to any gene: 10. Germline V gene sequence: CDR1 MDHEN, CDR2 SYDVKM. The CDR3 region has the DNA TGTGCCAGCAGTATTCTAGCGGGAGTTAAGGTCTACGAGCAGTACTTC. Its protein product is CASSILAGVKVYEQYF.

The chain uses TRBV18 and TRBJ1-4; the D is unclear. The ends were cut back, 3 bases at V and 7 bases at J, with 12 bases in the middle. This CDR3 has 14 amino acids. Germline CDR1 reads KGHSH; CDR2 reads LQKENI. The CDR3, as DNA: TGTGCCAGCTCACCCGGTAGGAAGCGTGAAAAACTGTTTTTT. It specifies CASSPGRKREKLFF.

In its sample, this clone was seen once. The chain uses TRBV30 and TRBJ1-5; 10 positions match TRBD1. The CDR3 length is 15 residues. Germline assignment: CDR1 GTSNPN and CDR2 SVGIG (reference sequence). V shed 1 base and J 5 bases; nucleotides not matched to a gene: 5. CDR3 nucleotides: TGTGCCTGGAGTGCAGGACAGGGGGGGTATCAGCCCCAGCATTTT. Encoded protein: CAWSAGQGGYQPQHF.

This chain links TRBV27 with TRBJ2-5, with TRBD1 as a possible D gene (6 bases). The germline V and J ends were trimmed by 3 bases and 1 base, with 9 bases remaining between them. The germline CDR1 and CDR2 sequences are MNHEY and SMNVEV (reference sequence). The CDR3 is made up of 14 amino acids. CDR3 in DNA: TGTGCCAGCAGTTTTAACAGGGCCCAAGAGACCCAGTACTTC. Translated, it gives CASSFNRAQETQYF.